This T cell receptor beta chain appears in the sequencing data of a study of T cells in Graves' hyperthyroidism and ophthalmopathy. Points from the study as a whole: Classification by a 13 V-J model distinguished ophthalmopathy from stable hyperthyroidism.

Researchers took RNA transcripts and amplified the TCR beta CDR3 regions from them. First-round RT-PCR with HTBI primers amplified the TCR CDR3 region. TCRdb re-called the multiplex PCR reads with MiXCR, one entry per CDR3 protein. Here the sample spans 400,000 to 550,000 distinct CDR3 sequences, approximately 24% being singletons. CDR1 and CDR2 from the germline V gene are DFQATT and SNEGSKA (reference sequence). The germline V and J ends were trimmed by 5 bases and 2 bases, with 12 bases remaining between them. CDR3 size: 13 residues. This clonotype occurred many times. Its antigen remains unknown. Input material: blood. The chain links TRBV20-1 to TRBJ2-5, with no clear D. The source is a woman aged 25 to 45 with Graves' ophthalmopathy. CDR3 loop: CSAPVPAQETQYF. In DNA, the CDR3 is TGCAGTGCTCCAGTTCCAGCACAAGAGACCCAGTACTTC.